This entry describes one T cell receptor (beta chain). TCRdb's copy holds only in-frame clones and misses some; the assay was immunoSEQ multiplex PCR. The table records under 300,000 clones, around four fifths of them present only once. This sample was included in a study of blood T cell repertoires in COVID-19. Overall study: Spain, Italy and the United States supplied samples that represented acute and convalescent COVID-19.

Germline CDR1 and CDR2: SGHTA and FQGNSA. The V end was cut by 8 bases, the J end by 2 bases, with 13 bases between. CDR3 length equals 13 residues. The specimen sequenced was peripheral blood. This sequence joins TRBV7-2 and TRBJ2-7, with D maybe TRBD2 (5 bases). This clonotype was sampled from a woman in her forties or fifties who had recovered from COVID-19. The CDR3 DNA sequence: TGTGCCAGCGGACCTCGGGGTACCTACGAGCAGTACTTC. Translating it yields CASGPRGTYEQYF.